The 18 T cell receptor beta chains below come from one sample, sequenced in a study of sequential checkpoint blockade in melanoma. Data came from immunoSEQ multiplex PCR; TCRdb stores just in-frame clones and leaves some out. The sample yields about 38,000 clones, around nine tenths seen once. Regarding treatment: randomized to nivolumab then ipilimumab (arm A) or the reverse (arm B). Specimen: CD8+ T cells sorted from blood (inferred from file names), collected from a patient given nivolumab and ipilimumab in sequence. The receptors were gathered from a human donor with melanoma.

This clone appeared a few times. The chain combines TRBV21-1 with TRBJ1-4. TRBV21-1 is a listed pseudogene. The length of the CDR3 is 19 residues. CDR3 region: CASSRSERRRLQPNEKLFF. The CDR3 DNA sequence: TGTGCCAGCAGCCGATCCGAGAGGAGAAGACTGCAGCCTAATGAAAAACTGTTTTTT.

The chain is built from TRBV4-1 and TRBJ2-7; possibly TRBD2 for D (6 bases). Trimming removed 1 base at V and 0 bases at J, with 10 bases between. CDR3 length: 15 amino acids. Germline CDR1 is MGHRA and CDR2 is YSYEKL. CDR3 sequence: CASSQAWRGSYEQYF. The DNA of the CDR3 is TGCGCCAGCAGCCAAGCGTGGCGGGGCTCCTACGAGCAGTACTTC.

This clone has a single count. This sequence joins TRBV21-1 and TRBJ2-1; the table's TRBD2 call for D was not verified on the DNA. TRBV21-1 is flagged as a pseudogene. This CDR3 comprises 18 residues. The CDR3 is CASSKVDPQSGSSDEQFF. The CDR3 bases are TGTGCCAGCAGCAAAGTTGACCCTCAGAGCGGGAGTTCGGATGAGCAGTTCTTC.

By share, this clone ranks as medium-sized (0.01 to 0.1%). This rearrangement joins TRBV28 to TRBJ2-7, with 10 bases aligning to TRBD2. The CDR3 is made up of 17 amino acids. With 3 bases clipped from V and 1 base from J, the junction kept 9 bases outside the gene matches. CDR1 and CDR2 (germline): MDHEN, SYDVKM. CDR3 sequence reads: CASSFGSGRGKSYEQYF. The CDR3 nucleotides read TGTGCCAGCAGTTTTGGAAGCGGGAGGGGGAAGTCCTACGAGCAGTACTTC. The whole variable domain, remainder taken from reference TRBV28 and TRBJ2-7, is DVKVTQSSRYLVKRTGEKVFLECVQDMDHENMFWYRQDPGLGLRLIYFSYDVKMKEKGDIPEGYSVSREKKERFSLILESASTNQTSMYLCASSFGSGRGKSYEQYFGPGTRLTVT.

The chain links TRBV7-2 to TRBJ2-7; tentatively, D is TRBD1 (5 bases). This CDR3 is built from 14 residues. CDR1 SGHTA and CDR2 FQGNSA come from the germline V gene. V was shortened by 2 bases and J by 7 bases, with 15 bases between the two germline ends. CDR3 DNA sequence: TGTGCCAGCAGCTTAAGGGGCGCGGTCGGGGAGCAGTACTTC. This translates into CASSLRGAVGEQYF.

This CDR3 reads CASSINRWDSYNEQFF. The CDR3 coding sequence is TGTGCCAGTAGTATAAACAGGTGGGACTCCTACAATGAGCAGTTCTTC. The chain uses TRBV19 and TRBJ2-1; D is possibly TRBD1 (5 bases). The CDR3 spans 16 residues. Germline V lookup: CDR1 LNHDA, CDR2 SQIVND (reference sequence). Trimming pared 2 bases from V and 0 bases from J, leaving 11 bases between.

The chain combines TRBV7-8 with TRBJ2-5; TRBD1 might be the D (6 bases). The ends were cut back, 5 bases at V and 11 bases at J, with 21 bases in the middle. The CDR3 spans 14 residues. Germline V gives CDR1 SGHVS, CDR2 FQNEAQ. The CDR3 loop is CASSVDRYAREQYF. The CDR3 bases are TGTGCCAGCAGCGTAGACAGGTACGCTCGAGAGCAGTACTTC.

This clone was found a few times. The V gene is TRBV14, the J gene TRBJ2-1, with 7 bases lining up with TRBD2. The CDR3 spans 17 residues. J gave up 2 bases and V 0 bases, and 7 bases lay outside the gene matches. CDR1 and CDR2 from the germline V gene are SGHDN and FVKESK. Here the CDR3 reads CASSQDMGGSTYNEQFF. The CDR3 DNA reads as TGTGCCAGCAGCCAAGATATGGGCGGGAGCACCTACAATGAGCAGTTCTTC.

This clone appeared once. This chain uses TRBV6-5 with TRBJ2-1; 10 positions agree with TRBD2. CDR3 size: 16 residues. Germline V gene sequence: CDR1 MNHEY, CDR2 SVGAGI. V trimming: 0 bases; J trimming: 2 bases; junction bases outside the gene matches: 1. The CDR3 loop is CASSYSGTSAYNEQFF. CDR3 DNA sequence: TGTGCCAGCAGTTACTCCGGGACTAGCGCCTACAATGAGCAGTTCTTC.

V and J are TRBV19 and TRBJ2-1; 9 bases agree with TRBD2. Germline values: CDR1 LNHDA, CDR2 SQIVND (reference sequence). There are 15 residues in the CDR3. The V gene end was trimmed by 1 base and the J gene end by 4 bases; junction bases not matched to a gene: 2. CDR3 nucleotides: TGTGCCAGTAGTATAGGCCTAGCGGGATACAATGAGCAGTTCTTC. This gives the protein CASSIGLAGYNEQFF.

CDR3 loop: CASSLFFPTQGDEKLFF. CDR3 DNA sequence: TGTGCCAGCAGCTTATTCTTTCCGACTCAGGGGGACGAAAAACTGTTTTTT. The chain employs TRBV7-6 and TRBJ1-4; 7 positions match TRBD1. After removal of 2 bases from V and 8 bases from J, the junction contained 14 bases not matched to a gene. The CDR3 spans 17 residues. Per germline, CDR1 SGHVS and CDR2 FNYEAQ.

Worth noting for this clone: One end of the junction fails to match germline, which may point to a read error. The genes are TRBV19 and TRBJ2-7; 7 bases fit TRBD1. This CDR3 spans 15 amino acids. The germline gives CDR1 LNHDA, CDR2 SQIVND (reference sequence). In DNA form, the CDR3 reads TGTGCCGGTAGTATAGGCCGGGACAGATACCTGGAGCAGTACTTC. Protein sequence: CAGSIGRDRYLEQYF.

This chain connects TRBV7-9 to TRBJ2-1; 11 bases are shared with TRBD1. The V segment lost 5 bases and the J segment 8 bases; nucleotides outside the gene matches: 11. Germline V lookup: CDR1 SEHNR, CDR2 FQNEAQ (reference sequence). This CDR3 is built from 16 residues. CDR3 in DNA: TGTGCCAGCAGCCCCCCTGGGACAGGGGGATCGGATGAGCAGTTCTTC. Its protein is CASSPPGTGGSDEQFF. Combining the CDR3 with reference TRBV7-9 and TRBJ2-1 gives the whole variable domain DTGVSQNPRHKITKRGQNVTFRCDPISEHNRLYWYRQTLGQGPEFLTYFQNEAQLEKSRLLSDRFSAERPKGSFSTLEIQRTEQGDSAMYLCASSPPGTGGSDEQFFGPGTRLTVL.

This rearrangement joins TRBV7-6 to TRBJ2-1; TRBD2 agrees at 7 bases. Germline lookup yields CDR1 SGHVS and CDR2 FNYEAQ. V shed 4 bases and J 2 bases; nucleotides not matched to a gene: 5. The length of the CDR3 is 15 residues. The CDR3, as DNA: TGTGCCAGCAGCTGGGGGGGAGGGCCCTACAATGAGCAGTTCTTC. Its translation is CASSWGGGPYNEQFF.

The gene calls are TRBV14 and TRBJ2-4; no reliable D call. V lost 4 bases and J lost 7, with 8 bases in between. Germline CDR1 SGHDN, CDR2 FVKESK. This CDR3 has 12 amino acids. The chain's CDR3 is CASSPAGNIQYF. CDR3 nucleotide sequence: TGTGCCAGCAGCCCGGCCGGGAACATTCAGTACTTC.

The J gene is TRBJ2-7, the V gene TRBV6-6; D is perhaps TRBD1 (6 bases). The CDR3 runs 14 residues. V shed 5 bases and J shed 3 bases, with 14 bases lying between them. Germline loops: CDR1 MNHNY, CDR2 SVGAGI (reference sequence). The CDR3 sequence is CASSTTGLGYEQYF. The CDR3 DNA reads TGTGCCAGCAGTACGACAGGTCTTGGCTACGAGCAGTACTTC.

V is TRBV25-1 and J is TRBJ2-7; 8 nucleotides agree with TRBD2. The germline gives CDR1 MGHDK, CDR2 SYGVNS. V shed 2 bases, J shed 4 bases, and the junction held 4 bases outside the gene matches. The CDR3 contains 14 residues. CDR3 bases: TGTGCCAGCAGTGAAGGGGCTAGCGGGTACGAGCAGTACGTC. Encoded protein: CASSEGASGYEQYV.

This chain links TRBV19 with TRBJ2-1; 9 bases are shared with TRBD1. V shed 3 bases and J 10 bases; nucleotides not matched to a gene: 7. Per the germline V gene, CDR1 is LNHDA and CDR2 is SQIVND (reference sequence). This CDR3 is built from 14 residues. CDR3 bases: TGTGCCAGTAGTATGGGGACAGGGCCAGAGGAGCAGTTCTTC. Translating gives CASSMGTGPEEQFF. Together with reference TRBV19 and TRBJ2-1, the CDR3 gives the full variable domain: DGGITQSPKYLFRKEGQNVTLSCEQNLNHDAMYWYRQDPGQGLRLIYYSQIVNDFQKGDIAEGYSVSREKKESFPLTVTSAQKNPTAFYLCASSMGTGPEEQFFGPGTRLTVL.